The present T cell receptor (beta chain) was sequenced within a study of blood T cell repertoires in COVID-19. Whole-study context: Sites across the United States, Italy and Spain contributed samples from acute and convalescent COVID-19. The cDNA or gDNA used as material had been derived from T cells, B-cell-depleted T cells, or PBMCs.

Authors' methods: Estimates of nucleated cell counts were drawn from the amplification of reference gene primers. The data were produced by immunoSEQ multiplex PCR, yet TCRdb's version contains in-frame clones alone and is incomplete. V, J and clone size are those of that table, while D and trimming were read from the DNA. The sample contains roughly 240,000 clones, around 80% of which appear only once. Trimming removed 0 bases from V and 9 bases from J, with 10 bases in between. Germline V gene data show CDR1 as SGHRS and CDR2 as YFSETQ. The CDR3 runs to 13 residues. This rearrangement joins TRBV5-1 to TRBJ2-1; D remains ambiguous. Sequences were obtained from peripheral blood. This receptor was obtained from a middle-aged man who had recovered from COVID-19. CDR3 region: CASSLGFTGEQFF. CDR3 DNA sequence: TGCGCCAGCAGCTTGGGGTTTACTGGTGAGCAGTTCTTC. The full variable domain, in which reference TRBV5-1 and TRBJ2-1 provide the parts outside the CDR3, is KAGVTQTPRYLIKTRGQQVTLSCSPISGHRSVSWYQQTPGQGLQFLFEYFSETQRNKGNFPGRFSGRQFSNSRSEMNVSTLELGDSALYLCASSLGFTGEQFFGPGTRLTVL.